A selection of T cell receptor beta chains follows, all from one sample in a study of graft-versus-host responses after intestinal transplantation. For these TCRs, the target antigens are not known. The repertoire was sequenced with immunoSEQ multiplex PCR; TCRdb's copy has only in-frame clones and lacks some. This sample has some 100,000 clones, with just over 90% found just once. Sequenced here: unstimulated CD8+ T cells sorted from spleen or lymph node cells, sampled before intestinal transplant. The receptors were gathered from a human donor who received an intestinal transplant. Each CDR3 is given with its conserved first and last residue. The D gene is left open where the match is weak.

>16|TRBV27|TRBJ2-1|TRBD2
CASSLVAGSSYNEQFF
TGTGCCAGCAGTTTGGTAGCGGGGAGCTCCTACAATGAGCAGTTCTTC
>14|TRBV6-6|TRBJ1-1|TRBD1
CASSSWTGNTEAFF
TGTGCCAGCAGTTCCTGGACAGGGAACACTGAAGCTTTCTTT
>13|TRBV28|TRBJ2-1|TRBD2
CASSASGYNEQFF
TGTGCCAGCAGTGCTAGCGGTTACAATGAGCAGTTCTTC
>14|TRBV30|TRBJ1-4|TRBD1
CAWSPGTGTEKLFF
TGTGCCTGGAGTCCCGGGACAGGAACCGAAAAACTGTTTTTT
>15|TRBV27|TRBJ2-5|TRBD2
CASSWGSGVKETQYF
TGTGCCAGCAGTTGGGGTAGCGGGGTTAAAGAGACCCAGTACTTC
>17|TRBV4-2|TRBJ2-1|TRBD2
CASSQEGQREGLDEQFF
TGTGCCAGCAGCCAAGAAGGGCAGCGGGAGGGCCTAGATGAGCAGTTCTTC
>15|TRBV13|TRBJ2-1|NA
CASSFGSRSYNEQFF
TGTGCCAGCAGCTTTGGGAGCAGGTCCTACAATGAGCAGTTCTTC
>16|TRBV11-1|TRBJ2-7|TRBD1
CASSPNTGTGDFEQYF
TGTGCCAGCAGCCCAAACACCGGGACAGGGGACTTCGAGCAGTACTTC
>13|TRBV28|TRBJ2-2|NA
CASSLGGPGELFF
TGTGCCAGCAGTTTAGGGGGGCCCGGGGAGCTGTTTTTT
>15|TRBV4-1|TRBJ2-7|NA
CASSQDWDDSYEQYF
TGCGCCAGCAGCCAAGATTGGGACGACTCCTACGAGCAGTACTTC
>14|TRBV7-6|TRBJ1-3|NA
CASSLEGQGNTIYF
TGTGCCAGCAGCTTAGAGGGGCAAGGAAACACCATATATTTT